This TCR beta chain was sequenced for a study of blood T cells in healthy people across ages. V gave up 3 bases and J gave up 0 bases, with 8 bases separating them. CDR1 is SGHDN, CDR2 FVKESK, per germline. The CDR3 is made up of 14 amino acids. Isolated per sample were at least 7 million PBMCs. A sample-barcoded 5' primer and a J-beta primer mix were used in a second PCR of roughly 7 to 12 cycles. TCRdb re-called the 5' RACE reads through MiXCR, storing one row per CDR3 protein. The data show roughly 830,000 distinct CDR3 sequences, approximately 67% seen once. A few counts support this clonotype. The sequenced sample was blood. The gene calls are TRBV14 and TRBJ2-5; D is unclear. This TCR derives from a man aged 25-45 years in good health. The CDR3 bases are TGTGCCAGCAGCCACCATTCGTACCAAGAGACCCAGTACTTC. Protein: CASSHHSYQETQYF.